These T cell receptor beta chains were read from a single sample in a study of T cell responses to AZD1222 COVID-19 vaccine. Repertoires were generated with immunoSEQ multiplex PCR, while TCRdb's copy carries only in-frame clones and drops some. The sample comprises about 110,000 clones, roughly 84% of which are singletons, and about 3.5% rests with the top ten. This specimen was peripheral blood, taken on day 0 of AZD1222 vaccination. These receptors were collected from an adult in good health. The CDR3 runs from the conserved cysteine through the conserved F or W. The D gene is left open where the match is weak. Some rows mark clone size as missing; the rest say once, few, many or name a class of expanded clone.

clone_size	v_call	j_call	d_call	cdr3_aa	cdr3_nt
-	TRBV28	TRBJ1-5	-	CASSTPGRALNQPQHF	TGTGCCAGCAGTACCCCGGGTAGGGCCCTCAATCAGCCCCAGCATTTT
once	TRBV6-5	TRBJ1-4	-	CASRQDGNEKLFF	TGTGCCAGCAGACAGGACGGTAATGAAAAACTGTTTTTT
-	TRBV3-1/TRBV3-2	TRBJ2-3	-	CASSQAAGNTQYF	TGTGCCAGCAGCCAAGCCGCCGGCAATACGCAGTATTTT
-	TRBV5-4	TRBJ2-3	TRBD2	CASSPPGRGADTQYF	TGTGCCAGCAGCCCCCCTGGGCGGGGGGCAGATACGCAGTATTTT
few	TRBV7-2	TRBJ2-7	-	CASSSRDSSYEQYF	TGTGCCAGCAGCTCGCGGGACAGCTCCTACGAGCAGTACTTC
once	TRBV7-9	TRBJ1-3	-	CASSPDGFSGNTIYF	TGTGCCAGCAGCCCCGACGGATTCTCTGGAAACACCATATATTTT
-	TRBV5-6	TRBJ2-7	-	CASSLVGVGYEQYF	TGTGCCAGCAGCTTGGTAGGAGTTGGCTACGAGCAGTACTTC
-	TRBV21-1	TRBJ1-1	-	CASSKEGTVFLNTEAFF	TGTGCCAGCAGCAAAGAGGGGACAGTTTTTTTGAACACTGAAGCTTTCTTT
-	TRBV13	TRBJ1-1	TRBD1	CASSRQGYTEAFF	TGTGCCAGCAGCAGACAGGGTTACACTGAAGCTTTCTTT
-	TRBV5-5	TRBJ2-2	-	CASSSTGTTNTGELFF	TGTGCCAGCAGCTCTACCGGGACAACGAACACCGGGGAGCTGTTTTTT
-	TRBV11-2	TRBJ1-2	-	CASSLEGTGGHGYTF	TGTGCCAGCAGCTTAGAGGGGACTGGGGGTCACGGCTACACCTTC
-	TRBV2	TRBJ1-4	TRBD1	CASKTGSGFGEKLFF	TGTGCCAGCAAGACAGGGTCTGGTTTTGGTGAAAAACTGTTTTTT
-	TRBV19	TRBJ2-2	TRBD1	CASLQGAQGGELFF	TGTGCCAGCCTACAGGGGGCGCAGGGCGGGGAGCTGTTTTTT
-	TRBV29-1	TRBJ2-2	-	CSVERTGELFF	TGCAGCGTTGAACGTACCGGGGAGCTGTTTTTT
-	TRBV6-6	TRBJ2-1	TRBD1	CASSYPGQNEQFF	TGTGCCAGCAGTTACCCGGGACAGAATGAGCAGTTCTTC
-	TRBV24-1	TRBJ1-2	-	CATSEVNYGYTF	TGTGCCACCAGTGAGGTAAACTATGGCTACACCTTC
-	TRBV6-2/TRBV6-3	TRBJ1-2	TRBD1	CASSYPRLRDRDYGYTF	TGTGCCAGCAGTTACCCCCGATTAAGGGACAGAGACTATGGCTACACCTTC
-	TRBV19	TRBJ2-5	TRBD2	CASRLASSGGASETQYF	TGTGCCAGTAGACTAGCTTCTAGCGGGGGGGCCAGTGAGACCCAGTACTTC
-	TRBV5-1	TRBJ2-3	TRBD1	CASSTSPTGPDTQYF	TGCGCCAGCAGCACCTCTCCGACAGGGCCCGATACGCAGTATTTT
-	TRBV24-1	TRBJ2-3	-	CATAGTDTQYF	TGTGCCACAGCAGGGACAGATACGCAGTATTTT
-	TRBV12-3/TRBV12-4	TRBJ2-7	-	CASNLKDGGQYF	TGTGCCAGCAATCTGAAGGACGGCGGGCAGTACTTC
few	TRBV30	TRBJ1-3	TRBD1	CAWKGTGGNGNTIYF	TGTGCCTGGAAAGGGACAGGGGGCAATGGAAACACCATATATTTT
-	TRBV6-1	TRBJ2-1	-	CASSEQGIAYNEQFF	TGTGCCAGCAGTGAACAGGGTATCGCCTACAATGAGCAGTTCTTC
-	TRBV19	TRBJ2-3	-	CASSIGGNTDTQYF	TGTGCCAGTAGTATTGGGGGAAACACAGATACGCAGTATTTT
-	TRBV3-1/TRBV3-2	TRBJ1-6	-	CASSPSQKVGSLHF	TGTGCCAGCAGCCCAAGCCAGAAAGTAGGATCCCTCCACTTT
-	TRBV5-6	TRBJ2-1	TRBD2	CASGAWASGTSGYNEQFF	TGTGCCAGCGGGGCATGGGCGTCCGGGACTAGCGGATACAATGAGCAGTTCTTC
-	TRBV10-3	TRBJ2-1	-	CATRLDSDNEQFF	TGTGCCACCAGACTGGATTCGGACAATGAGCAGTTCTTC
-	TRBV28	TRBJ2-7	TRBD1	CASSSPGQVSYEQYF	TGTGCCAGCAGTTCGCCGGGACAGGTCTCCTACGAGCAGTACTTC
few	TRBV7-6	TRBJ2-1	TRBD2	CASSSQPSGGTYNEQFF	TGTGCCAGCAGCTCGCAACCTAGCGGGGGGACCTACAATGAGCAGTTCTTC
-	TRBV29-1	TRBJ2-3	-	CSVERQIGTDTQYF	TGCAGCGTTGAACGCCAGATCGGGACAGATACGCAGTATTTT
-	TRBV4-3	TRBJ1-6	TRBD1	CASSQVMTGDNSPLHF	TGCGCCAGCAGCCAAGTAATGACAGGGGATAATTCACCCCTCCACTTT
-	TRBV28	TRBJ1-5	-	CASSLGLYQPQHF	TGTGCCAGCAGTTTGGGGCTCTATCAGCCCCAGCATTTT
-	TRBV6-5	TRBJ1-2	TRBD1	CASSSGGGYDYGYTF	TGTGCCAGCAGCTCAGGGGGCGGTTACGACTATGGCTACACCTTC
once	TRBV10-3	TRBJ2-2	-	CATRKANTGELFF	TGTGCCACCCGGAAAGCCAACACCGGGGAGCTGTTTTTT
-	TRBV5-4	TRBJ2-2	-	CASSTGQPANTGELFF	TGTGCCAGCAGCACCGGACAGCCAGCTAACACCGGGGAGCTGTTTTTT
-	TRBV5-1	TRBJ2-1	TRBD1	CASSRSDRAVSNEQFF	TGCGCCAGCAGCCGATCCGACAGGGCGGTGAGCAATGAGCAGTTCTTC
-	TRBV5-1	TRBJ2-7	TRBD2	CASSIETSVYEQYF	TGCGCCAGCAGCATCGAGACTAGCGTTTACGAGCAGTACTTC
-	TRBV10-3	TRBJ2-1	TRBD2	CAISGTSERASYNEQFF	TGTGCCATCTCCGGGACTAGCGAACGGGCGTCCTACAATGAGCAGTTCTTC
-	TRBV7-8	TRBJ2-1	-	CASSERRTDNEQFF	TGTGCCAGCAGCGAACGTCGGACGGACAATGAGCAGTTCTTC
-	TRBV5-8	TRBJ1-5	TRBD1	CASSTTTGVGNQPQHF	TGTGCCAGCAGCACGACGACAGGGGTGGGCAATCAGCCCCAGCATTTT
-	TRBV18	TRBJ1-3	-	CASSPLNSLGEGVAGNTIYF	TGTGCCAGCTCACCACTGAACTCTCTAGGAGAAGGCGTCGCCGGAAACACCATATATTTT
-	TRBV5-1	TRBJ1-2	TRBD1	CASSLAGGTNYGYTF	TGCGCCAGCAGCTTGGCAGGGGGGACTAACTATGGCTACACCTTC
-	TRBV27	TRBJ1-1	-	CASSFTRNTEAFF	TGTGCCAGCAGTTTCACAAGGAACACTGAAGCTTTCTTT
-	TRBV5-4	TRBJ1-1	-	CASSQGGDADTEAFF	TGTGCCAGCAGCCAAGGGGGGGACGCCGACACTGAAGCTTTCTTT